The source of this T cell receptor (beta chain) is a study of spatial heterogeneity in lung cancer. TCRdb reprocessed the 5' RACE reads with MiXCR, giving one entry per CDR3 protein. The sample lists about 52,000 distinct CDR3 sequences; roughly 8.1% were seen once. The CDR3 covers 14 residues. V dropped 5 bases and J dropped 5; count of bases not matched to a gene: 6. Germline loops: CDR1 SQVTM, CDR2 ANQGSEA. Regarding time point: blood at routine non-recurrence follow-up after resection. Whole RNA from tumor, nontumor lung or frozen PBMC was sequenced unsorted. This clonotype was recorded at least ten times.

The receptor comes from a female donor with early-stage non-small cell lung cancer. This material consisted of PBMCs, taken at follow-up. This chain connects TRBV29-1 to TRBJ1-5, with 10 bases fitting TRBD1. In nucleotides, the CDR3 is TGCAGCGTTACGACAGGGGGCAGGGATCAGCCCCAGCATTTT. This encodes CSVTTGGRDQPQHF.